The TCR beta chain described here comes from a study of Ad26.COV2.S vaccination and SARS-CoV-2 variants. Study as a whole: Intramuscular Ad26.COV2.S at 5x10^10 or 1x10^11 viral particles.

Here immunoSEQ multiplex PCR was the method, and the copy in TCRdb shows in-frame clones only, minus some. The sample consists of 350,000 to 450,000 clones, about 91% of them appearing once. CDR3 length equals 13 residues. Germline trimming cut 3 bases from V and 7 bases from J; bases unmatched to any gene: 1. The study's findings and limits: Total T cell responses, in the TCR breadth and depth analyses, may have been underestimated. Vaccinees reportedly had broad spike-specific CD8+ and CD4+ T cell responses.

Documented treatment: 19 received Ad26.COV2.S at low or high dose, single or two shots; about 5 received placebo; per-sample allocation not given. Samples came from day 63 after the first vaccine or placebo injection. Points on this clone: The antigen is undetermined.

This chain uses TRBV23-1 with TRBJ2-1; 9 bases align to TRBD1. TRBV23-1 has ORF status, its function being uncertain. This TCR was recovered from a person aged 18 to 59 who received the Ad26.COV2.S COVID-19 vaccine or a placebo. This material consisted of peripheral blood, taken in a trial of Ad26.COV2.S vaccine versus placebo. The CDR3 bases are TGCGCCAGCAGTCAGACAGGGGGGAATGAGCAGTTCTTC. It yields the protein CASSQTGGNEQFF.